This is a list of T cell receptor beta chains from one sample in a study of T cell responses to AZD1222 COVID-19 vaccine. Assay: immunoSEQ multiplex PCR; the TCRdb copy retains only in-frame clones and omits some. The table has about 180,000 clones, 88% seen once. Sequencing used peripheral blood, obtained on day 0 of AZD1222 vaccination. Receptors were obtained from an adult in good health. The CDR3 runs from the conserved cysteine through the conserved F or W. The D gene is left open where the match is weak. Not all rows give a size; the values are once, few, many and, for expanded clones, a class.

v_call,clone_size,d_call,j_call,cdr3_aa,cdr3_nt
TRBV9,.,.,TRBJ2-5,CASSVAVATQETQYF,TGTGCCAGCAGCGTGGCGGTCGCGACCCAAGAGACCCAGTACTTC
TRBV7-2,once,.,TRBJ1-6,CASSLGRQPIDNSPLHF,TGTGCCAGCAGCTTAGGTCGCCAGCCCATAGATAATTCACCCCTCCACTTT
TRBV6-5,.,TRBD1,TRBJ1-5,CASSTGDQPQHF,TGTGCCAGCAGTACAGGGGATCAGCCCCAGCATTTT
TRBV2,.,.,TRBJ1-6,CASSPDLSPLHF,TGTGCCAGCAGTCCCGACCTTTCACCCCTCCACTTT
TRBV29-1,.,TRBD1,TRBJ1-2,CSVVEGAYGYTF,TGCAGCGTTGTGGAGGGGGCCTATGGCTACACCTTC
TRBV7-2,.,TRBD2,TRBJ2-5,CASSKGTSGGARQETQYF,TGTGCCAGCAGCAAAGGGACTAGCGGGGGCGCCCGCCAAGAGACCCAGTACTTC
TRBV11-3,.,TRBD1,TRBJ2-7,CASSKGQGMYEQYF,TGTGCCAGCAGCAAGGGACAGGGAATGTACGAGCAGTACTTC
TRBV27,.,.,TRBJ2-3,CASSRGIRGRSTDTQYF,TGTGCCAGCAGTCGGGGGATTCGTGGGAGAAGCACAGATACGCAGTATTTT
TRBV11-2,.,.,TRBJ2-3,CASSWTRTDTQYF,TGTGCCAGCAGCTGGACTCGCACAGATACGCAGTATTTT
TRBV9,.,.,TRBJ1-6,CASSPGRRGASPLHF,TGTGCCAGCAGCCCAGGGCGCAGGGGCGCTTCACCCCTCCACTTT
TRBV6-2/TRBV6-3,.,.,TRBJ1-2,CASSRPGALSNYGYTF,TGTGCCAGCAGCCGACCGGGGGCCCTCTCTAACTATGGCTACACCTTC
TRBV5-6,few,.,TRBJ1-1,CASSPPGRAGTEAFF,TGTGCCAGCAGCCCCCCTGGAAGGGCGGGCACTGAAGCTTTCTTT
TRBV10-3,.,TRBD1,TRBJ2-1,CAISSTGGVNEQFF,TGTGCCATCAGTTCGACAGGGGGCGTTAATGAGCAGTTCTTC
TRBV19,.,TRBD1,TRBJ2-1,CASSIVTGSWNEQFF,TGTGCCAGTAGTATAGTGACAGGGAGTTGGAATGAGCAGTTCTTC
TRBV5-6,.,TRBD1,TRBJ2-7,CASSLGQGAYEQYF,TGTGCCAGCAGCTTGGGTCAGGGGGCTTACGAGCAGTACTTC
TRBV5-1,.,TRBD1,TRBJ2-3,CASSTGQGHSDTQYF,TGCGCCAGCAGCACGGGACAGGGGCACTCAGATACGCAGTATTTT
TRBV5-4,.,TRBD1,TRBJ1-1,CASSVQGGNTEAFF,TGTGCCAGCAGCGTGCAGGGGGGGAACACTGAAGCTTTCTTT
TRBV10-2,.,.,TRBJ2-1,CASTKGPSSYNEQFF,TGCGCCAGCACCAAGGGACCGAGCTCCTACAATGAGCAGTTCTTC
TRBV24-1,.,TRBD1,TRBJ2-7,CATGQGGTEQYF,TGTGCCACGGGACAGGGCGGGACCGAGCAGTACTTC
TRBV11-2,.,TRBD1,TRBJ2-3,CASSLDGGQGASDTQYF,TGTGCCAGCAGCTTAGATGGGGGACAGGGAGCCTCAGATACGCAGTATTTT
TRBV5-8,many,.,TRBJ1-1,CASSLEGRWTEAFF,TGTGCCAGCAGCTTGGAGGGGCGCTGGACTGAAGCTTTCTTT
TRBV14,.,.,TRBJ1-2,CASSPRALYGYTF,TGTGCCAGCAGCCCGAGGGCCCTGTATGGCTACACCTTC
TRBV28,.,.,TRBJ1-5,CASSGFSLRPQHF,TGTGCCAGCAGTGGCTTTAGTTTGAGGCCCCAGCATTTT
TRBV5-1,few,.,TRBJ1-1,CASSKAGMRTEAFF,TGCGCCAGCAGTAAGGCAGGGATGAGGACTGAAGCTTTCTTT
TRBV19,.,TRBD1,TRBJ2-2,CASRVQGAGITGELFF,TGTGCCAGTAGGGTACAGGGGGCAGGCATCACCGGGGAGCTGTTTTTT
TRBV10-1,.,.,TRBJ2-3,CASSDSGLLTDTQYF,TGCGCCAGCAGTGATTCGGGACTGTTAACAGATACGCAGTATTTT
TRBV7-9,.,.,TRBJ2-3,CASSLGGSGTDTQYF,TGTGCCAGCAGCCTCGGGGGTTCGGGCACAGATACGCAGTATTTT
TRBV10-3,.,.,TRBJ2-5,CAISESLAQETQYF,TGTGCCATCAGTGAGTCTCTGGCCCAAGAGACCCAGTACTTC
TRBV9,.,TRBD1,TRBJ1-6,CASSGVSGQRYNSPLHF,TGTGCCAGCAGCGGCGTGTCGGGACAGAGATATAATTCACCCCTCCACTTT
TRBV10-2,.,TRBD2,TRBJ2-3,CASAGGYTDTQYF,TGCGCCAGCGCCGGGGGGTACACAGATACGCAGTATTTT
TRBV19,.,.,TRBJ1-1,CASRLNTEAFF,TGTGCCAGTAGATTAAACACTGAAGCTTTCTTT
TRBV7-6,.,TRBD2,TRBJ2-1,CASSRLAGGANEQFF,TGTGCCAGCAGCCGACTAGCGGGAGGGGCCAATGAGCAGTTCTTC
TRBV14,.,.,TRBJ2-2,CASSQDPGRELFF,TGTGCCAGCAGCCAAGACCCAGGCAGGGAGCTGTTTTTT
TRBV28,.,TRBD2,TRBJ2-3,CASSLGGLAGEGVTQYF,TGTGCCAGCAGTTTAGGAGGTCTAGCGGGAGAAGGTGTTACGCAGTATTTT
TRBV6-2/TRBV6-3,.,.,TRBJ1-1,CASSYPGGAFF,TGTGCCAGCAGTTACCCGGGGGGGGCTTTCTTT
TRBV29-1,.,.,TRBJ2-2,CSVESGNTGELFF,TGCAGCGTTGAATCAGGAAACACCGGGGAGCTGTTTTTT
TRBV6-6,once,TRBD2,TRBJ2-3,CASSYDQRGTDTQYF,TGTGCCAGCAGTTACGACCAGCGGGGAACAGATACGCAGTATTTT
TRBV29-1,.,.,TRBJ2-7,CSVLFGGGEQYF,TGCAGCGTTTTGTTCGGGGGAGGCGAGCAGTACTTC
TRBV14,.,TRBD1,TRBJ1-2,CASSAYGTGPISYTF,TGTGCCAGCAGCGCCTATGGGACAGGGCCAATTAGCTACACCTTC
TRBV28,.,.,TRBJ2-3,CASRPDSPRDTQYF,TGTGCCAGCAGGCCGGACTCACCCAGAGATACGCAGTATTTT
TRBV11-2,.,.,TRBJ1-5,CASSLGPSNQPQHF,TGTGCCAGCAGCTTAGGCCCTAGCAATCAGCCCCAGCATTTT
TRBV5-4,.,TRBD1,TRBJ1-6,CASSPPTGPKRETLHF,TGTGCCAGCAGCCCCCCGACAGGGCCCAAAAGGGAGACCCTCCACTTT
TRBV5-1,.,TRBD2,TRBJ2-1,CASSLGLAGFYNEQFF,TGCGCCAGCAGCTTGGGTCTAGCGGGCTTCTACAATGAGCAGTTCTTC
TRBV7-3,.,.,TRBJ2-7,CASSPSSYEQYF,TGTGCCAGCAGCCCCAGCTCCTACGAGCAGTACTTC
TRBV28,.,TRBD1,TRBJ1-5,CASSPWTGNQPQHF,TGTGCCAGCAGTCCATGGACAGGGAATCAGCCCCAGCATTTT
TRBV4-3,.,.,TRBJ1-3,CASSQTSGSTIYF,TGCGCCAGCAGCCAAACAAGCGGGTCCACCATATATTTT
TRBV12-2,.,.,TRBJ2-2,CASRFGLAGGGELFF,TGTGCAAGTCGCTTCGGGTTAGCGGGAGGCGGGGAGCTGTTTTTT
TRBV7-3,.,TRBD2,TRBJ2-1,CASSPLAGAPVNEQFF,TGTGCCAGCAGCCCTCTAGCGGGAGCCCCTGTCAATGAGCAGTTCTTC
TRBV5-1,.,TRBD2,TRBJ2-1,CASSWTSNEQFF,TGCGCCAGCAGCTGGACTAGCAATGAGCAGTTCTTC
TRBV7-2,once,TRBD2,TRBJ2-5,CASSHNPGLAGGLGETQYF,TGTGCCAGCAGCCACAACCCGGGACTAGCGGGGGGGCTTGGGGAGACCCAGTACTTC
TRBV9,.,.,TRBJ1-2,CASGEYGYTF,TGTGCCAGCGGGGAATACGGCTACACCTTC
TRBV10-1,.,.,TRBJ1-6,CASSTGNSPLHF,TGCGCCAGCAGTACAGGGAATTCACCCCTCCACTTT
TRBV29-1,.,.,TRBJ2-1,CTSSRLGYNEQFF,TGCACCTCCTCTAGACTGGGGTACAATGAGCAGTTCTTC